This T cell receptor beta chain was sequenced during a study of CXCR3-negative and CXCR3-positive naive CD8 T cells. At the level of the study: Summed over all libraries, TRB reads came to 130 million to 150 million, with about 1.5 +/- 0.3 million per library.

Per germline, CDR1 DFQATT and CDR2 SNEGSKA (reference sequence). CDR3 size: 14 residues. The study made its TRB cDNA libraries by 5' RACE, adding UMI labels. Following a re-call of the 5' RACE reads, TCRdb has one entry per CDR3 protein and lacks DNA. This sample's table reports around 130,000 distinct CDR3 sequences. Notes on this clonotype: Its antigen is currently unknown.

Broader study findings: When CXCR3-positive naive cells were set against CXCR3-negative naive cells, the former had more hydrophobic TRB CDR3s.

This clonotype originated in a human donor in good health. Some clones in this sample may be carry-over from other donors' samples. The chain links TRBV20-1 to TRBJ2-1; lacking DNA, the TRBD1 call made by TCRdb goes unchecked. The specimen was naive CXCR3+ CD8+ T cells from blood. The subset here: CD45RO-CCR7+CD27+CD95- naive CD8+ T cells expressing CXCR3 (TNR3+). The CDR3 protein is CSARGRYRDTEQFF.